One and the same sample provided the 27 T cell receptor beta chains below, sequenced in a study of blood T cell repertoires in COVID-19. Assay used: immunoSEQ multiplex PCR; TCRdb lists only in-frame clones, some missing. The data hold around 180,000 clones, with around 83% observed a single time. Sequencing was done on a sample of peripheral blood. The receptors derive from a human donor in a cohort sampled during active COVID-19.

The rearrangement uses TRBV3-1 (or the pseudogene TRBV3-2) and TRBJ2-1; weak D call: TRBD2 (6 bases). The length of the CDR3 is 17 residues. V was shortened by 5 bases and J by 6 bases, with 23 bases between the two germline ends. In germline, CDR1 is LGHDT, CDR2 YNNKEL (reference sequence). The CDR3 region has the DNA TGTGCCAGCAGCACCCACTCTAGCGACCGGCGGGGCAATGAGCAGTTCTTC. As protein: CASSTHSSDRRGNEQFF.

This chain joins TRBV29-1 and TRBJ1-2; 8 bases are a match to TRBD1. Germline V gene data show CDR1 as SQVTM and CDR2 as ANQGSEA. The V and J ends lost 1 base and 7 bases, in that order; junction bases with no gene match: 8. The CDR3 spans 14 residues. CDR3 sequence: CSVEGQGASPGYTF. For the CDR3, the DNA is TGCAGCGTTGAAGGCCAGGGGGCCTCTCCTGGCTACACCTTC.

The genes are TRBV9 and TRBJ1-3, with 7 bases lining up with TRBD1. J gave up 4 bases and V 0 bases, and 7 bases lay outside the gene matches. The germline V gene encodes CDR1 SGDLS and CDR2 YYNGEE. The CDR3 sequence is 16 residues long. Here the CDR3 DNA reads TGTGCCAGCAGCGTAGAACAGGGGCCGGAGGGAAACACCATATATTTT. The encoded protein is CASSVEQGPEGNTIYF.

V and J are TRBV6-5 and TRBJ2-1; D may be TRBD2 (6 bases). The germline V and J ends were trimmed by 5 bases and 6 bases, with 14 bases remaining between them. This CDR3 contains 14 residues. The germline gives CDR1 MNHEY, CDR2 SVGAGI. In DNA form, the CDR3 reads TGTGCCAGCAGTCCCCGGGGGTATGGCAATGAGCAGTTCTTC. Protein sequence: CASSPRGYGNEQFF.

This clone was seen only a few times. J is TRBJ2-3 and V is TRBV20-1, with a possible D match to TRBD1 (6 bases). Trimming pared 7 bases from V and 5 bases from J, leaving 10 bases between. The CDR3 consists of 11 residues. Germline CDR1 is DFQATT and CDR2 is SNEGSKA (reference sequence). The CDR3 spells CSVTGLDTQYF. The CDR3 nucleotides read TGCAGTGTTACAGGGTTAGATACGCAGTATTTT.

This sequence joins TRBV4-1 and TRBJ1-1, with a tentative D call TRBD1 (6 bases). CDR3 length equals 17 residues. The germline V and J ends were trimmed by 1 base and 6 bases, with 21 bases remaining between them. The V gene's germline CDR1 is MGHRA and CDR2 YSYEKL. The CDR3 reads CASSQARGAGALAEAFF. The CDR3 DNA reads as TGCGCCAGCAGCCAAGCTCGGGGGGCGGGGGCGCTCGCTGAAGCTTTCTTT.

This clone was seen once. The chain carries TRBV12-3 or TRBV12-4 and TRBJ1-2; D unclear. The V end lost 5 bases, the J end lost 2 bases, and 6 bases lay between the germline ends. CDR3 length: 12 residues. CDR3 loop: CASSPGNYGYTF. CDR3 bases: TGTGCCAGCAGTCCGGGGAACTATGGCTACACCTTC.

The genes are TRBV5-4 and TRBJ2-7; TRBD2 matches 10 bases. Germline V gene sequence: CDR1 SGHNT, CDR2 YYREEE (reference sequence). The junction had 3 bases not matched to a gene; V was cut back by 2 bases and J by 7 bases. There are 13 residues in the CDR3. The CDR3 here is CASSLGTSDEQYF. The CDR3 DNA is TGTGCCAGCAGCTTAGGGACTAGCGATGAGCAGTACTTC.

The table lists this clone with a few counts. The chain uses TRBV4-2 and TRBJ2-6; TRBD2 matches at 11 bases. Trimming cost V 1 base and J 4 bases; bases outside gene matches: 6. The CDR3 is 18 amino acids. Germline V gene lookup returns CDR1 LGHNA and CDR2 YNFKEQ. CDR3 sequence reads: CASSQGLAGGSGANVLTF. CDR3 nucleotide sequence: TGTGCCAGCAGCCAAGGGCTAGCGGGGGGTTCAGGGGCCAACGTCCTGACTTTC.

V usage is TRBV7-3 and J usage is TRBJ2-7, with TRBD1 identical over 10 bases. From germline, CDR1 is SGHTA and CDR2 FQGTGA. J gave up 2 bases and V 5 bases, and 6 bases lay outside the gene matches. The CDR3 runs to 15 residues. DNA for the CDR3: TGTGCCAGCAGCGAGGACAGGGGGGCAACCTACGAGCAGTACTTC. It yields the protein CASSEDRGATYEQYF.

The chain couples TRBV27 to TRBJ2-7, with 12 bases that match TRBD2. Germline V CDR1 and CDR2: MNHEY, SMNVEV (reference sequence). Trimming at V came to 10 bases and at J to 6 bases, leaving 10 bases not matched to a gene. The CDR3 spans 14 residues. Here the CDR3 reads CAIRRTSGNGEQYF. In nucleotides, the CDR3 is TGTGCCATCCGAAGGACTAGCGGGAACGGCGAGCAGTACTTC.

The chain is built from TRBV13 and TRBJ1-2; 8 bases map to TRBD1. J was trimmed by 8 bases and V by 4 bases; bases with no gene match: 12. There are 15 residues in the CDR3. CDR1 is PRHDT, CDR2 FYEKMQ, per germline (reference sequence). DNA of the CDR3: TGTGCCAGCAGCTCTCCCAGCGACAGGGGTGGCGGCTACACCTTC. Protein: CASSSPSDRGGGYTF.

The chain links TRBV6-5 to TRBJ2-2; D is uncertain. CDR3 length equals 13 residues. Trimming removed 2 bases from V and 6 bases from J, with 7 bases in between. Germline V gene lookup returns CDR1 MNHEY and CDR2 SVGAGI. The CDR3 DNA reads as TGTGCCAGCAGTTACCTAGGCGCCGGGGAGCTGTTTTTT. It codes for CASSYLGAGELFF.

CDR3 in amino acids: CASSLWASGANNEQFF. CDR3 nucleotide sequence: TGTGCCAGCAGCTTATGGGCTAGCGGGGCCAACAATGAGCAGTTCTTC. The rearrangement links TRBV11-2 to TRBJ2-1; TRBD2 aligns across 9 bases. CDR3 length: 16 amino acids. Germline CDR1 and CDR2: SGHAT and FQNNGV. J was trimmed by 5 bases and V by 2 bases; bases with no gene match: 7.

This clone was counted a few times. The chain employs TRBV9 and TRBJ2-7; 7 nucleotides match TRBD2. The junction had 17 bases not matched to a gene; V was cut back by 3 bases and J by 5 bases. CDR1 SGDLS and CDR2 YYNGEE come from the germline V gene. This CDR3 contains 17 residues. The CDR3 here is CASSAAPVGGPFDEQYF. The CDR3 DNA follows: TGTGCCAGCAGCGCCGCCCCAGTGGGAGGGCCTTTCGACGAGCAGTACTTC.

V and J are TRBV29-1 and TRBJ1-1; 7 nucleotides line up with TRBD1. The germline V gene has CDR1 SQVTM and CDR2 ANQGSEA. CDR3 length equals 13 residues. V trimming: 6 bases; J trimming: 1 base; junction bases outside the gene matches: 5. Written as DNA, the CDR3 is TGCAGCGTCTTGACAGGGACGAACACTGAAGCTTTCTTT. Amino acids: CSVLTGTNTEAFF.

In its sample, this clone was seen once. The same CDR3 is also encoded by other DNA sequences in this sample. The V gene is TRBV7-8, the J gene TRBJ1-6, with 9 nucleotides matching TRBD1. The junction had 3 bases not matched to a gene; V was cut back by 3 bases and J by 9 bases. Germline values: CDR1 SGHVS, CDR2 FQNEAQ. CDR3 length equals 14 residues. The CDR3 DNA sequence: TGTGCCAGCAGCTTGGGACAGGGAGGTTCACCCCTCCACTTT. Translation: CASSLGQGGSPLHF.

V usage is TRBV19 and J usage is TRBJ1-5; D perhaps matches TRBD1 (5 bases). This CDR3 comprises 14 residues. V shed 3 bases and J shed 7 bases, with 13 bases lying between them. Germline loops: CDR1 LNHDA, CDR2 SQIVND (reference sequence). This CDR3 reads CASSIPRVGQPQHF. Written as DNA, the CDR3 is TGTGCCAGTAGTATCCCCAGGGTAGGGCAGCCCCAGCATTTT.

This chain uses TRBV28 with TRBJ1-3; TRBD1 matches 10 bases. The CDR3 has 16 amino acids. The germline CDR1 and CDR2 sequences are MDHEN and SYDVKM. Trimming at V came to 5 bases and at J to 1 base, leaving 5 bases not matched to a gene. DNA for the CDR3: TGTGCCAGCAGTGCGGGACAGGGGCTGTCTGGAAACACCATATATTTT. Residues: CASSAGQGLSGNTIYF.

This clone was detected only once. The gene calls are TRBV19 and TRBJ1-4; 7 nucleotides match TRBD1. The CDR3 loop spans 15 amino acids. The germline gives CDR1 LNHDA, CDR2 SQIVND (reference sequence). V lost 6 bases to trimming and J lost 4 bases; unmatched junction nucleotides: 8. The CDR3 reads CASSTRTGLNEKLFF. CDR3 nucleotide sequence: TGTGCCAGTAGCACCAGGACAGGCCTTAATGAAAAACTGTTTTTT. Based on the CDR3 plus reference TRBV19 and TRBJ1-4, the full variable domain is DGGITQSPKYLFRKEGQNVTLSCEQNLNHDAMYWYRQDPGQGLRLIYYSQIVNDFQKGDIAEGYSVSREKKESFPLTVTSAQKNPTAFYLCASSTRTGLNEKLFFGSGTQLSVL.

V and J are TRBV5-6 and TRBJ2-7; TRBD1 is a possible D gene (6 bases). CDR1 is SGHDT and CDR2 is YYEEEE in the germline V gene. The CDR3 totals 14 residues. Trimming cost V 0 bases and J 5 bases, with 12 bases left between them. CDR3 in amino acids: CASSLEEQGDEQYF. The CDR3 DNA is TGTGCCAGCAGCTTGGAGGAACAGGGTGACGAGCAGTACTTC.

The chain links TRBV9 to TRBJ2-7, with D perhaps TRBD2 (6 bases). This CDR3 region has 16 residues. Trimming removed 4 bases at V and 2 bases at J, with 19 bases between. Germline CDR1 SGDLS, CDR2 YYNGEE. CDR3 region: CASSPGRDGTTYEQYF. Here the CDR3 DNA reads TGTGCCAGCAGCCCCGGGCGGGACGGAACGACCTACGAGCAGTACTTC.

V is TRBV7-8 and J is TRBJ2-7; 14 bases map to TRBD2. CDR3 length: 20 amino acids. The V and J ends lost 4 bases and 2 bases, in that order; junction bases with no gene match: 16. Germline CDR1 reads SGHVS; CDR2 reads FQNEAQ. The CDR3 region is CASSSTTGTSGSGWAYEQYF. The CDR3 nucleotides are TGTGCCAGCAGCTCCACAACCGGGACTAGCGGGAGTGGATGGGCCTACGAGCAGTACTTC.

A single count supports this clone. The genes are TRBV2 and TRBJ1-5, with 8 bases fitting TRBD1. This CDR3 has 16 residues. CDR1 and CDR2 (germline): SNHLY, FYNNEI. Germline trimming cut 4 bases from V and 3 bases from J; bases unmatched to any gene: 8. The CDR3 protein is CASSVGTGPDNQPQHF. Here the CDR3 DNA reads TGTGCCAGCAGTGTTGGGACAGGCCCAGACAATCAGCCCCAGCATTTT.

The CDR3 region is CASSLNSPYEQYF. DNA of the CDR3: TGTGCCAGCAGTTTAAACAGCCCCTACGAGCAGTACTTC. The gene calls are TRBV12-3 or TRBV12-4 and TRBJ2-7, with D unclear. The V gene lost 2 bases and the J gene lost 2 bases, with 7 bases spanning the gap. The length of the CDR3 is 13 residues.

This clone showed up just a few times. The chain couples TRBV9 to TRBJ2-2; D may be TRBD1 (5 bases). In germline, CDR1 is SGDLS, CDR2 YYNGEE. The CDR3 totals 15 residues. V was cut by 4 bases and J by 2 bases, with 12 bases left in between. The CDR3 DNA reads as TGTGCCAGCAGCCCAGGGTTAAGCAACACCGGGGAGCTGTTTTTT. It encodes CASSPGLSNTGELFF.

This sequence joins TRBV19 and TRBJ1-5; D is undetermined. V was shortened by 6 bases and J by 5 bases, with 14 bases between the two germline ends. CDR3 length equals 14 residues. Germline V gene data show CDR1 as LNHDA and CDR2 as SQIVND (reference sequence). In nucleotides, the CDR3 is TGTGCCAGTAGCTGGGAGGGAGATTATCAGCCCCAGCATTTT. This encodes CASSWEGDYQPQHF.